This TCR beta chain was sequenced in a study of blood T cell repertoires in COVID-19. Whole-study context: Samples came from the United States, Italy and Spain, spanning acute and convalescent COVID-19. The analysed material was cDNA or gDNA that came from T cells, B-cell-depleted T cells, or PBMCs.

Trimming shortened V by 4 bases and J by 0 bases, and 24 bases separated the two germline ends. This CDR3 has 19 amino acids. The V gene's germline CDR1 is SGHRS and CDR2 YFSETQ. Original processing notes: Reference gene primer amplification gave nucleated cell count estimates. Assay: immunoSEQ multiplex PCR; the TCRdb copy retains only in-frame clones and omits some. V and J calls and clone size follow that table, whereas D and trimming were derived from the DNA. The repertoire consists of over 300,000 clones, with around 83% occurring once and the leading ten covering approximately 1.2%. The receptor was derived from a woman in her forties or fifties with acute or convalescent COVID-19. V usage is TRBV5-1 and J usage is TRBJ2-3, with TRBD2 as a possible D gene (7 bases). The sequenced sample was peripheral blood. The CDR3 bases are TGCGCCAGCAGCCCTAATCCGGTGGGGGGGGCTACTAGCACAGATACGCAGTATTTT. Translating gives CASSPNPVGGATSTDTQYF.